Listed here are 10 T cell receptor beta chains from one sample, sequenced in a study of blood T cell repertoires in COVID-19. Generated by immunoSEQ multiplex PCR, the TCRdb table keeps only in-frame clones and is missing some. The sample lists some 390,000 clones, approximately 92% seen once, with roughly 1.1% in the top ten. The specimen sequenced was PBMCs or T cells enriched from blood (not recorded which). The receptors derive from a man between 25 and 39 years old who had recovered from COVID-19.

The gene calls are TRBV9 and TRBJ2-2; D possibly corresponds to TRBD1 (5 bases). Trimming took off 0 bases at V and 0 bases at J, with 9 bases between the two ends. Germline CDR1 reads SGDLS; CDR2 reads YYNGEE. CDR3 length equals 16 residues. The CDR3 nucleotides read TGTGCCAGCAGCGTAGCTGGGGCACCGAACACCGGGGAGCTGTTTTTT. Translated, it gives CASSVAGAPNTGELFF.

The gene calls are TRBV14 and TRBJ1-1; D gene unclear. The V end was cut by 0 bases, the J end by 4 bases, with 12 bases between. Germline assignment: CDR1 SGHDN and CDR2 FVKESK. This CDR3 comprises 15 residues. CDR3 protein: CASSQDLGRSTEAFF. The CDR3 nucleotides are TGTGCCAGCAGCCAAGATCTGGGTCGGAGCACTGAAGCTTTCTTT.

The rearrangement uses TRBV10-1 and TRBJ1-1; the match to TRBD1 covers 8 bases. The CDR3 totals 13 residues. V gave up 10 bases and J gave up 1 base; unmatched junction bases: 5. Germline CDR1 WNHNN, CDR2 SYGVQD (reference sequence). The CDR3 here is CATRTGWNTEAFF. CDR3 DNA: TGCGCCACCCGGACAGGGTGGAACACTGAAGCTTTCTTT.

The rearrangement links TRBV19 to TRBJ2-5, with TRBD2 as a possible D gene (6 bases). Germline V gene data show CDR1 as LNHDA and CDR2 as SQIVND (reference sequence). The CDR3 contains 16 residues. V was pared by 3 bases and J by 5 bases, with 19 bases between. The CDR3 protein is CASSMDSGEFGETQYF. CDR3 coding DNA: TGTGCCAGTAGTATGGATAGCGGAGAATTCGGCGAGACCCAGTACTTC.

The chain links TRBV18 to TRBJ1-2; no clear D gene. The CDR3 length is 17 residues. Germline V gene lookup returns CDR1 KGHSH and CDR2 LQKENI. Trimming took off 2 bases at V and 4 bases at J, with 20 bases between the two ends. CDR3 bases: TGTGCCAGCTCACCAAGTCCAGACGAGGTTTTAGTCTATGGCTACACCTTC. Translation: CASSPSPDEVLVYGYTF.

The V call is TRBV3-1 (or the pseudogene TRBV3-2), the J call TRBJ1-5, with 10 bases that match TRBD1. Germline-derived CDR1 and CDR2 are LGHDT and YNNKEL (reference sequence). The CDR3 length is 16 residues. V gave up 2 bases and J gave up 3 bases; unmatched junction bases: 4. CDR3 coding DNA: TGTGCCAGCAGCCAAAGCGGGACAGGGGTCAATCAGCCCCAGCATTTT. Its protein is CASSQSGTGVNQPQHF.

V gene TRBV30 combines with J gene TRBJ2-2; D remains ambiguous. Trimming stripped 4 bases from V and 3 bases from J, with 6 bases between. The CDR3 contains 12 residues. In germline, CDR1 is GTSNPN, CDR2 SVGIG (reference sequence). CDR3 coding DNA: TGTGCCTGGAAACCGGACACCGGGGAGCTGTTTTTT. Protein product: CAWKPDTGELFF.

This chain uses TRBV28 with TRBJ2-7, with 8 bases aligning to TRBD1. This CDR3 has 14 amino acids. Germline CDR1 is MDHEN and CDR2 is SYDVKM. Unmatched junction bases numbered 3, after V lost 1 base and J lost 4 bases. The CDR3 region has the DNA TGTGCCAGCAGTTTATATGGACAGGGTTACGAGCAGTACTTC. It is translated as CASSLYGQGYEQYF.

The V gene is TRBV4-1, the J gene TRBJ1-2; TRBD1 matches at 9 bases. The CDR3 length is 16 residues. After removal of 4 bases from V and 6 bases from J, the junction contained 12 bases not matched to a gene. Germline V lookup: CDR1 MGHRA, CDR2 YSYEKL. CDR3 coding DNA: TGCGCCAGCAGCCTCGAACAGACAGGGGGTTGGGATGGCTACACCTTC. The encoded protein is CASSLEQTGGWDGYTF.

The chain recombines TRBV5-1 with TRBJ2-3; 9 bases are a match to TRBD2. Germline V CDR1 and CDR2: SGHRS, YFSETQ. The CDR3 contains 20 residues. Trimming took 0 bases from V and 2 from J; bases not matched to a gene: 16. The CDR3 region has the DNA TGCGCCAGCAGCTTGGTGGGGGCGGGAGGGCCGCGAGCGTCCACAGATACGCAGTATTTT. It yields the protein CASSLVGAGGPRASTDTQYF.